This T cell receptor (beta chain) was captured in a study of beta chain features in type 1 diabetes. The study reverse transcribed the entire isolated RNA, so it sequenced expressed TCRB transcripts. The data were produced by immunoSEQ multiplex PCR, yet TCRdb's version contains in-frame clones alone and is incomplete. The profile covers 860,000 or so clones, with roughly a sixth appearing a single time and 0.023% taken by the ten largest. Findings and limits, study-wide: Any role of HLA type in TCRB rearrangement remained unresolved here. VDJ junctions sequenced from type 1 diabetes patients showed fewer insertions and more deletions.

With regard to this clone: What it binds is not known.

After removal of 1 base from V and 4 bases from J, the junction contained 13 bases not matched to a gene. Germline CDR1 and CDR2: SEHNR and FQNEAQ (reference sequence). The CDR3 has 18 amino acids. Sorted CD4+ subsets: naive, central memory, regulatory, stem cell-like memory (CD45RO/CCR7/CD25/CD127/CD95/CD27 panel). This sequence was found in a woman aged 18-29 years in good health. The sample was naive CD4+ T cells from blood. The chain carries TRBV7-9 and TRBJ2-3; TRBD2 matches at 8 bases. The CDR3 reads CASSLGITKRGRADTQYF. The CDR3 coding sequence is TGTGCCAGCAGCTTAGGGATCACCAAGCGGGGGAGGGCAGATACGCAGTATTTT. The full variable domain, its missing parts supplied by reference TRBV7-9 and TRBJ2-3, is DTGVSQNPRHKITKRGQNVTFRCDPISEHNRLYWYRQTLGQGPEFLTYFQNEAQLEKSRLLSDRFSAERPKGSFSTLEIQRTEQGDSAMYLCASSLGITKRGRADTQYFGPGTRLTVL.